A single sample gave rise to the 25 T cell receptor beta chains below, sequenced in a study of beta chain features in type 1 diabetes (dated by TCRdb to the late 2010s). Libraries were constructed by the immunoSEQ multiplex PCR assay. The entire amount of isolated RNA was reverse transcribed using the High Capacity cDNA Reverse Transcription Kit, so the sequenced TCRB transcripts were expressed ones. TCRdb retrieved this table from immuneACCESS and kept in-frame rearrangements only. Not all clones are present; in checked studies, unresolved V genes account for under half, and no reason is known for the remainder. The sample table records over 700,000 clones; roughly a sixth of these occur just once. The ten largest clones take up 0.02% to 0.03% of the sample. The source material was naive CD4+ T cells from blood. The cell subset or site label, as the study defines it: true naive CD4+ T cells. The receptors were sampled from a woman between 18 and 29 years old in good health.

V gene TRBV5-1 combines with J gene TRBJ2-5, with TRBD2 matching 7 bases. The CDR3 loop spans 15 amino acids. Germline V CDR1 and CDR2: SGHRS, YFSETQ. Unmatched junction bases numbered 11, after V lost 7 bases and J lost 2 bases. As DNA, the CDR3 is TGCGCCAGCTCCGGCGGGAGTACAACTCAAGAGACCCAGTACTTC. Amino acids: CASSGGSTTQETQYF.

The genes are TRBV30 and TRBJ1-2, with D unresolved. The CDR3 is 14 amino acids. Germline-derived CDR1 and CDR2 are GTSNPN and SVGIG (reference sequence). Trimming took 2 bases from V and 8 from J, leaving 18 bases between them. The CDR3 spells CAWSPLSLNVGYTF. In DNA form, the CDR3 reads TGTGCCTGGAGTCCCCTCTCACTTAACGTGGGCTACACCTTC.

This clone has more than one count but fewer than ten. The chain recombines TRBV27 with TRBJ2-1; 9 positions agree with TRBD1. From germline, CDR1 is MNHEY and CDR2 SMNVEV (reference sequence). J lost 7 bases, V lost 3 bases, and 7 bases had no gene match. This CDR3 has 15 residues. Here the CDR3 reads CASSLGGQGRNEQFF. CDR3 sequence (DNA): TGTGCCAGCAGTTTGGGGGGACAGGGTAGAAATGAGCAGTTCTTC.

This clone has just a few counts. This chain uses TRBV6-1 with TRBJ2-3; 7 nucleotides align to TRBD2. Germline V gene lookup returns CDR1 MNHNS and CDR2 SASEGT. J was trimmed by 1 base and V by 7 bases; bases with no gene match: 2. CDR3 length: 13 residues. In nucleotides, the CDR3 is TGTGCCAGCAACCGGGAGGGCACAGATACGCAGTATTTT. Protein product: CASNREGTDTQYF.

The rearrangement joins TRBV5-8 to TRBJ2-6; D gene ambiguous. CDR1 and CDR2 (germline): SGHTS, YDEGEE. CDR3 length: 11 amino acids. The V end lost 4 bases, the J end lost 5 bases, and 1 base lay between the germline ends. In DNA, the CDR3 is TGTGCCAGCAGCAGGGCCAACGTCCTGACTTTC. It translates to CASSRANVLTF.

The chain has TRBV28 and TRBJ2-3, with 8 bases identical to TRBD2. CDR3 length: 15 residues. Germline CDR1 MDHEN, CDR2 SYDVKM. V lost 4 bases to trimming and J lost 5 bases; unmatched junction nucleotides: 8. CDR3 in amino acids: CASSSRGAGEDTQYF. The CDR3 DNA reads as TGTGCCAGCAGTTCACGGGGAGCGGGAGAAGATACGCAGTATTTT.

The V and J genes are TRBV7-9 and TRBJ1-1; D unclear. This CDR3 contains 15 residues. Germline loops: CDR1 SEHNR, CDR2 FQNEAQ (reference sequence). Trimming removed 5 bases at V and 1 base at J, with 14 bases between. CDR3 coding DNA: TGTGCCAGCAGCCAAGATCCGAGAACGAACACTGAAGCTTTCTTT. Translating it yields CASSQDPRTNTEAFF.

The chain recombines TRBV28 with TRBJ2-7; TRBD1 matches at 10 bases. V lost 3 bases to trimming and J lost 6 bases; unmatched junction nucleotides: 8. The CDR3 length is 15 residues. The germline CDR1 and CDR2 sequences are MDHEN and SYDVKM. Written as DNA, the CDR3 is TGTGCCAGCAGTTTTCTCCTGGGACAGGGGAGCGAGCAGTACTTC. It specifies CASSFLLGQGSEQYF.

This clone appeared many times. The V gene is TRBV10-3, the J gene TRBJ2-6, with a tentative D call TRBD1 (5 bases). The germline V gene encodes CDR1 ENHRY and CDR2 SYGVKD. The CDR3 is 16 residues long. V lost 6 bases and J lost 0, with 12 bases in between. The CDR3 DNA follows: TGTGCCATCAGGAATGTGGGGCCCTCTGGGGCCAACGTCCTGACTTTC. Protein sequence: CAIRNVGPSGANVLTF.

The rearrangement joins TRBV11-2 to TRBJ2-7, with a tentative D call TRBD2 (6 bases). With 4 bases removed from V and 6 bases from J, the gap between germline ends came to 13 bases. CDR1 is SGHAT, CDR2 FQNNGV, per germline. CDR3 length: 13 amino acids. CDR3 loop: CASSSYTSTEQYF. Written as DNA, the CDR3 is TGTGCCAGCAGCTCATATACTAGCACCGAGCAGTACTTC. Using reference TRBV11-2 and TRBJ2-7 for the parts outside the CDR3, the full variable domain is EAGVAQSPRYKIIEKRQSVAFWCNPISGHATLYWYQQILGQGPKLLIQFQNNGVVDDSQLPKDRFSAERLKGVDSTLKIQPAKLEDSAVYLCASSSYTSTEQYFGPGTRLTVT.

V is TRBV28 and J is TRBJ2-7, with no clear D. The CDR3 is 13 residues long. From germline, CDR1 is MDHEN and CDR2 SYDVKM. Trimming pared 3 bases from V and 4 bases from J, leaving 10 bases between. In nucleotides, the CDR3 is TGTGCCAGCAGTTTCGGTCAGCAATACGAGCAGTACTTC. As protein: CASSFGQQYEQYF.

This clone was observed a handful of times. CDR3 sequence reads: CASSRTHFYNEQFF. Written as DNA, the CDR3 is TGTGCCAGTAGTAGAACCCACTTCTACAATGAGCAGTTCTTC. This chain connects TRBV19 to TRBJ2-1; D gene ambiguous. V was clipped by 4 bases and J by 3 bases, with 10 bases between them. The V gene's germline CDR1 is LNHDA and CDR2 SQIVND (reference sequence). The CDR3 contains 14 residues.

This clone was observed a handful of times. The rearrangement joins TRBV4-2 to TRBJ2-7; the D gene is possibly TRBD2 (6 bases). The germline CDR1 and CDR2 sequences are LGHNA and YNFKEQ. V dropped 2 bases and J dropped 4 bases, with 15 bases sitting between them. The CDR3 length is 15 residues. CDR3 in amino acids: CASSQQAGTGYEQYF. CDR3 coding DNA: TGTGCCAGCAGCCAACAAGCGGGTACGGGATACGAGCAGTACTTC.

Regarding this clone: Its ends do not fully match the called genes, so a read error is possible. The rearrangement uses TRBV28 and TRBJ2-7, with D hard to call. This CDR3 region has 11 residues. Germline assignment: CDR1 MDHEN and CDR2 SYDVKM. CDR3 nucleotides: TGTGCCAGCAGTTTTGCGGTCCAAAAGTCTTTC. Translation: CASSFAVQKSF.

This clone was counted a few times. As DNA, the CDR3 is TGCGCCAGCAGCTTGGGCGGCCGTCCAGATACGCAGTATTTT. This gives the protein CASSLGGRPDTQYF. The V call is TRBV5-1, the J call TRBJ2-3; no reliable D call. Trimming took 0 bases from V and 4 from J, leaving 9 bases between them. In germline, CDR1 is SGHRS, CDR2 YFSETQ. The CDR3 runs to 14 residues.

This CDR3 is CASSLWAAGAGYEQYF. The DNA of the CDR3 is TGTGCCAGCAGTTTATGGGCGGCGGGAGCAGGGTACGAGCAGTACTTC. This sequence joins TRBV28 and TRBJ2-7; 7 nucleotides agree with TRBD2. The CDR3 spans 16 residues. Germline V gene lookup returns CDR1 MDHEN and CDR2 SYDVKM. V gave up 0 bases and J gave up 4 bases; unmatched junction bases: 9.

J is TRBJ2-5 and V is TRBV4-3; D may be TRBD2 (6 bases). The CDR3 extends over 16 amino acids. Germline V gene data show CDR1 as LGHNA and CDR2 as YSLEER. V gave up 0 bases and J gave up 11 bases, with 22 bases separating them. For the CDR3, the DNA is TGCGCCAGCAGCCAAGATTCGCGCGAAAGGTGGGGGGAGCAGTACTTC. It specifies CASSQDSRERWGEQYF.

There are a few counts of this clone. This chain links TRBV9 with TRBJ2-1; 7 bases agree with TRBD1. The CDR3 consists of 17 residues. The germline CDR1 and CDR2 sequences are SGDLS and YYNGEE. Germline trimming cut 3 bases from V and 3 bases from J; bases unmatched to any gene: 12. The CDR3 DNA reads as TGTGCCAGCAGCGCACCCCGGGGACAGAGCTTCTACAATGAGCAGTTCTTC. Translation gives CASSAPRGQSFYNEQFF.

The gene calls are TRBV7-2 and TRBJ2-6; maybe TRBD1 (6 bases). Trimming cost V 5 bases and J 0 bases, with 20 bases left between them. CDR3 length: 19 residues. Germline V gene lookup returns CDR1 SGHTA and CDR2 FQGNSA. CDR3 nucleotides: TGTGCCAGCAGCCGAACCCAGGGCAGGGGTTCCTCTGGGGCCAACGTCCTGACTTTC. Translation gives CASSRTQGRGSSGANVLTF.

Ten or more counts support this clone. V is TRBV7-9 and J is TRBJ2-1, with D uncertain. Trimming stripped 7 bases from V and 8 bases from J, with 9 bases between. The length of the CDR3 is 11 residues. Germline CDR1 reads SEHNR; CDR2 reads FQNEAQ (reference sequence). In DNA form, the CDR3 reads TGTGCCAGCAATGTCGCGTATGAGCAGTTCTTC. Its protein is CASNVAYEQFF.

The chain recombines TRBV9 with TRBJ2-1, with TRBD2 matching over 9 bases. J was trimmed by 8 bases and V by 2 bases; bases with no gene match: 5. CDR3 length: 14 amino acids. The germline V gene encodes CDR1 SGDLS and CDR2 YYNGEE. The CDR3 region has the DNA TGTGCCAGCAGCGTTAGCGGGAGAACGGATGAGCAGTTCTTC. Amino acid sequence: CASSVSGRTDEQFF.

The chain recombines TRBV11-2 with TRBJ2-6; D possibly corresponds to TRBD1 (5 bases). Trimming removed 2 bases at V and 2 bases at J, with 13 bases between. The length of the CDR3 is 17 residues. Looked up from germline, CDR1 is SGHAT and CDR2 is FQNNGV. CDR3 sequence reads: CASSLMQGIAGANVLTF. Written as DNA, the CDR3 is TGTGCCAGCAGCTTAATGCAGGGAATCGCTGGGGCCAACGTCCTGACTTTC.

CDR3 DNA: TGTGCCAGTAGTATCGGGGACAGGGTGAGGCTGTTTTTT. This sequence encodes CASSIGDRVRLFF. The chain has TRBV19 and TRBJ1-4; TRBD1 matches at 9 bases. V lost 3 bases to trimming and J lost 14 bases; unmatched junction nucleotides: 7. The CDR3 consists of 13 residues. The germline gives CDR1 LNHDA, CDR2 SQIVND (reference sequence).

The chain links TRBV2 to TRBJ2-2; 9 nucleotides match TRBD2. V was pared by 10 bases and J by 5 bases, with 11 bases of the junction left unmatched. From germline, CDR1 is SNHLY and CDR2 FYNNEI. The CDR3 runs 15 residues. In DNA, the CDR3 is TGTGCCACCAAGCGGGAGGACCTATATACCGGGGAGCTGTTTTTT. Protein: CATKREDLYTGELFF.

This clone was counted only a few times. The chain is built from TRBV11-2 and TRBJ2-1; possibly TRBD1 for D (5 bases). Germline CDR1 reads SGHAT; CDR2 reads FQNNGV. V was pared by 4 bases and J by 9 bases, with 7 bases between. This CDR3 comprises 11 residues. The CDR3 here is CASSYDSEQFF. CDR3 bases: TGTGCCAGCAGCTACGACAGTGAGCAGTTCTTC.